One sample yielded the 26 T cell receptor beta chains listed below, sequenced in a study of T cell responses to AZD1222 COVID-19 vaccine. Clones were sequenced by immunoSEQ multiplex PCR, and TCRdb holds only the in-frame ones, with some missing. Counted here are 190,000 or so clones, 80% to 95% occurring once; the ten biggest clones make up less than 1.2%. This sample comprised peripheral blood, obtained 28 days after the second AZD1222 dose. These receptors all come from an adult who received the AZD1222 COVID-19 vaccine.

The chain couples TRBV7-6 to TRBJ1-5; a weak D match, TRBD1 (5 bases). V was pared by 6 bases and J by 0 bases, with 9 bases between. Germline V CDR1 and CDR2: SGHVS, FNYEAQ. CDR3 length: 14 residues. In DNA form, the CDR3 reads TGTGCCAGCAGTAAGACAGTTAGCAATCAGCCCCAGCATTTT. It is translated as CASSKTVSNQPQHF.

The rearrangement joins TRBV4-1 to TRBJ2-2; 11 positions match TRBD2. CDR1 and CDR2 from the germline V gene are MGHRA and YSYEKL. The junction had 5 bases not matched to a gene; V was cut back by 4 bases and J by 4 bases. This CDR3 has 16 residues. The chain's CDR3 is CASSPGTSGFTGELFF. The CDR3 DNA sequence: TGCGCCAGCAGCCCAGGGACTAGCGGTTTCACCGGGGAGCTGTTTTTT.

This clone was recorded once. Here the CDR3 DNA reads TGTGCCAGCAGGACCGGGACAGAAAACACCGGGGAGCTGTTTTTT. Translation gives CASRTGTENTGELFF. This chain connects TRBV28 to TRBJ2-2; TRBD1 matches 7 bases. From germline, CDR1 is MDHEN and CDR2 SYDVKM. Trimming cost V 6 bases and J 2 bases; bases outside gene matches: 6. This CDR3 comprises 15 residues. The entire variable domain, with the rest obtained from reference TRBV28 and TRBJ2-2, is as follows: DVKVTQSSRYLVKRTGEKVFLECVQDMDHENMFWYRQDPGLGLRLIYFSYDVKMKEKGDIPEGYSVSREKKERFSLILESASTNQTSMYLCASRTGTENTGELFFGEGSRLTVL.

CDR3 nucleotide sequence: TGTGCCTGGGGGACGCAGGGGGTGGAGACCCAGTACTTC. Translating gives CAWGTQGVETQYF. The gene calls are TRBV30 and TRBJ2-5, with 7 bases that match TRBD1. Per germline, CDR1 GTSNPN and CDR2 SVGIG (reference sequence). The V gene end was trimmed by 5 bases and the J gene end by 5 bases; junction bases not matched to a gene: 8. The CDR3 totals 13 residues.

The chain is built from TRBV27 and TRBJ2-7; D is unresolved. Trimming pared 7 bases from V and 4 bases from J, leaving 8 bases between. Germline CDR1 and CDR2: MNHEY and SMNVEV (reference sequence). This CDR3 is 11 amino acids long. The CDR3 nucleotides read TGTGCCAGCAAATTGGGTTACGAGCAGTACTTC. It yields the protein CASKLGYEQYF.

Of note for this clone: Additional DNA sequences in this sample encode the identical CDR3. The chain is built from TRBV7-8 and TRBJ1-1; TRBD1 might be the D (5 bases). CDR1 and CDR2 (germline): SGHVS, FQNEAQ. The CDR3 has 12 residues. Trimming stripped 1 base from V and 8 bases from J, with 8 bases between. The CDR3 region is CASSLEAGEAFF. The DNA of the CDR3 is TGTGCCAGCAGCTTAGAGGCAGGGGAAGCTTTCTTT. Combining the CDR3 with reference TRBV7-8 and TRBJ1-1 gives the whole variable domain GAGVSQSPRYKVAKRGQDVALRCDPISGHVSLFWYQQALGQGPEFLTYFQNEAQLDKSGLPSDRFFAERPEGSVSTLKIQRTQQEDSAVYLCASSLEAGEAFFGQGTRLTVV.

V is TRBV12-3 or TRBV12-4 and J is TRBJ2-1, with D unclear. Trimming removed 3 bases from V and 7 bases from J, with 4 bases in between. This CDR3 spans 11 amino acids. In nucleotides, the CDR3 is TGTGCCAGCAGTTTGAGGAATGAGCAGTTCTTC. Translating gives CASSLRNEQFF.

This CDR3 reads CASSFGGRPYEQYF. CDR3 bases: TGTGCCAGCAGCTTTGGGGGACGTCCTTACGAGCAGTACTTC. This chain links TRBV7-2 with TRBJ2-7; D is perhaps TRBD1 or TRBD2 (5 bases each). The CDR3 covers 14 residues. The V end was cut by 3 bases, the J end by 4 bases, with 13 bases between. Germline V gives CDR1 SGHTA, CDR2 FQGNSA.

The chain carries TRBV7-2 and TRBJ1-5; unclear D gene. Trimming took 1 base from V and 7 from J, leaving 14 bases between them. The CDR3 covers 15 residues. CDR1 is SGHTA and CDR2 is FQGNSA in the germline V gene. The DNA for the CDR3 is TGTGCCAGCAGCTTAGACAGTTCGAGGACCCAGCCCCAGCATTTT. It specifies CASSLDSSRTQPQHF.

The chain employs TRBV27 and TRBJ2-7, with D unresolved. Deletions cut 3 bases from V and 3 bases from J, with 9 bases between. The CDR3 is 13 amino acids. The germline CDR1 and CDR2 sequences are MNHEY and SMNVEV (reference sequence). This chain's CDR3 is CASSLSVYYEQYF. The CDR3 nucleotides are TGTGCCAGCAGTTTGTCAGTCTACTACGAGCAGTACTTC.

This chain links TRBV13 with TRBJ1-4; D is ambiguous. The germline V and J ends were trimmed by 0 bases and 3 bases, with 5 bases remaining between them. CDR1 is PRHDT and CDR2 is FYEKMQ in the germline V gene (reference sequence). The CDR3 consists of 14 residues. CDR3 region: CASSLGRANEKLFF. The CDR3 nucleotides read TGTGCCAGCAGCTTAGGACGAGCTAATGAAAAACTGTTTTTT.

The chain uses TRBV12-3 or TRBV12-4 and TRBJ2-2; D is uncertain. Trimming left V 6 bases short and J 5 bases short, with 7 bases between. The CDR3 loop spans 12 amino acids. The CDR3 loop reads CASSNPTGELFF. The DNA for the CDR3 is TGTGCCAGCAGCAATCCGACCGGGGAGCTGTTTTTT.

In this sample, this clone turned up a few times. This chain uses TRBV28 with TRBJ1-1; perhaps TRBD1 as D (5 bases). The V end lost 5 bases, the J end lost 6 bases, and 13 bases lay between the germline ends. The V gene's germline CDR1 is MDHEN and CDR2 SYDVKM. CDR3 length: 13 amino acids. This CDR3 is CASSAGVAAEAFF. DNA of the CDR3: TGTGCCAGCAGTGCGGGGGTGGCGGCTGAAGCTTTCTTT.

The rearrangement links TRBV7-9 to TRBJ1-2; D is ambiguous. Germline CDR1 and CDR2: SEHNR and FQNEAQ (reference sequence). The CDR3 has 12 amino acids. Trimming shortened V by 3 bases and J by 4 bases, and 6 bases separated the two germline ends. CDR3 residues: CASSFGAYGYTF. CDR3 sequence (DNA): TGTGCCAGCAGCTTCGGTGCCTATGGCTACACCTTC.

The chain carries TRBV9 and TRBJ1-2; 7 bases are shared with TRBD1. This CDR3 region has 13 residues. V was pared by 3 bases and J by 4 bases, with 3 bases of the junction left unmatched. Germline V gene sequence: CDR1 SGDLS, CDR2 YYNGEE. CDR3 amino acids: CASSGRTGYGYTF. DNA of the CDR3: TGTGCCAGCAGCGGACGGACAGGCTATGGCTACACCTTC.

This sequence joins TRBV5-1 and TRBJ2-7, with no clear D. Germline V gene sequence: CDR1 SGHRS, CDR2 YFSETQ. Trimming stripped 0 bases from V and 6 bases from J, with 16 bases between. The CDR3 has 15 residues. CDR3 amino acids: CASSLGTVLSGEQYF. The CDR3 coding sequence is TGCGCCAGCAGCTTGGGGACGGTTTTATCGGGCGAGCAGTACTTC.

The chain is built from TRBV2 and TRBJ1-5; perhaps TRBD1 as D (5 bases). Germline V gene sequence: CDR1 SNHLY, CDR2 FYNNEI. The CDR3 runs to 17 residues. The germline V and J ends were trimmed by 4 bases and 3 bases, with 19 bases remaining between them. The CDR3 sequence: CASSVQGGVSVNQPQHF. As DNA, the CDR3 is TGTGCCAGCAGTGTCCAGGGTGGGGTATCGGTCAATCAGCCCCAGCATTTT.

The chain recombines TRBV3-1 (or the pseudogene TRBV3-2) with TRBJ1-4; D gene unclear. Germline values: CDR1 LGHDT, CDR2 YNNKEL (reference sequence). Trimming shortened V by 0 bases and J by 5 bases, and 7 bases separated the two germline ends. The length of the CDR3 is 14 residues. CDR3 amino acids: CASSQDRTNEKLFF. The CDR3 DNA is TGTGCCAGCAGCCAAGATCGGACCAATGAAAAACTGTTTTTT.

The chain links TRBV4-2 to TRBJ1-5; no definite D call. The germline gives CDR1 LGHNA, CDR2 YNFKEQ. This CDR3 has 13 amino acids. V was clipped by 0 bases and J by 6 bases, with 6 bases between them. The CDR3 DNA sequence: TGTGCCAGCAGCCAAGAAGGTGTTCAGCCCCAGCATTTT. It specifies CASSQEGVQPQHF.

The CDR3 protein is CASTSGTGFGYTF. The CDR3 nucleotides are TGTGCCAGCACCTCTGGGACAGGGTTTGGCTACACCTTC. The chain links TRBV2 to TRBJ1-2, with 9 bases matching TRBD1. CDR1 SNHLY and CDR2 FYNNEI come from the germline V gene. The CDR3 has 13 residues. V gave up 7 bases and J gave up 7 bases; unmatched junction bases: 7.

The chain recombines TRBV18 with TRBJ2-7; the D gene is possibly TRBD1 (6 bases). Germline CDR1 KGHSH, CDR2 LQKENI. Trimming pared 3 bases from V and 6 bases from J, leaving 12 bases between. The CDR3 totals 13 residues. The CDR3 DNA is TGTGCCAGCTCACCCTTTACAGGGACCGAGCAGTACTTC. Translation: CASSPFTGTEQYF. Together with reference TRBV18 and TRBJ2-7, the CDR3 gives the full variable domain: NAGVMQNPRHLVRRRGQEARLRCSPMKGHSHVYWYRQLPEEGLKFMVYLQKENIIDESGMPKERFSAEFPKEGPSILRIQQVVRGDSAAYFCASSPFTGTEQYFGPGTRLTVT.

This chain connects TRBV12-5 to TRBJ1-2, with 8 bases lining up with TRBD1. Trimming at V came to 2 bases and at J to 5 bases, leaving 16 bases not matched to a gene. Germline lookup yields CDR1 LGHNT and CDR2 FRNRAP. The CDR3 covers 18 residues. The CDR3 region has the DNA TGTGCTAGTGGTTTGATAATCGGAAAAGGACAGGGCGAGTATGGCTACACCTTC. Amino acid sequence: CASGLIIGKGQGEYGYTF.

J is TRBJ2-2 and V is TRBV6-5; D is perhaps TRBD2 (5 bases). With 0 bases removed from V and 6 bases from J, the gap between germline ends came to 11 bases. The CDR3 runs to 15 residues. Germline CDR1 is MNHEY and CDR2 is SVGAGI. CDR3 residues: CASSYSGTRSGELFF. The CDR3 DNA follows: TGTGCCAGCAGTTACTCGGGCACTAGATCCGGGGAGCTGTTTTTT.

The chain employs TRBV7-9 and TRBJ2-5, with D maybe TRBD2 (5 bases). Trimming took off 5 bases at V and 5 bases at J, with 21 bases between the two ends. Germline CDR1 SEHNR, CDR2 FQNEAQ (reference sequence). The CDR3 length is 16 residues. The CDR3 loop is CASSSTSRAAGETQYF. In DNA form, the CDR3 reads TGTGCCAGCAGCAGCACCTCGCGGGCCGCGGGCGAGACCCAGTACTTC.

CDR3 sequence reads: CASSQGDRGGDEQYF. The CDR3 DNA reads TGTGCCAGCAGCCAAGGGGACAGGGGCGGGGACGAGCAGTACTTC. The V call is TRBV3-1 (or the pseudogene TRBV3-2), the J call TRBJ2-7, with 10 bases lining up with TRBD1. The CDR3 is 15 residues long. CDR1 and CDR2 (germline): LGHDT, YNNKEL (reference sequence). The V and J ends lost 1 base and 5 bases, in that order; junction bases with no gene match: 5.

In its sample, this clone was seen once. This rearrangement joins TRBV25-1 to TRBJ1-6, with D perhaps matching TRBD1 (5 bases). Deletions cut 1 base from V and 7 bases from J, with 8 bases between. Per germline, CDR1 MGHDK and CDR2 SYGVNS. The CDR3 has 14 amino acids. This CDR3 is CASSESGGNSPLHF. CDR3 DNA sequence: TGTGCCAGCAGTGAATCCGGGGGGAATTCACCCCTCCACTTT.